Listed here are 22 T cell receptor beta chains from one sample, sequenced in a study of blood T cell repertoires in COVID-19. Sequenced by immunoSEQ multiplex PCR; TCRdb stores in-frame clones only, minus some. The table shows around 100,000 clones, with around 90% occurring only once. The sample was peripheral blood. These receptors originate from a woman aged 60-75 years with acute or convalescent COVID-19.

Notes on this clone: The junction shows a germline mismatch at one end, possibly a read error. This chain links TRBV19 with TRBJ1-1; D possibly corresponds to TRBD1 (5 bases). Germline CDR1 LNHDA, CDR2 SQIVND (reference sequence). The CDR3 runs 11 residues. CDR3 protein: CASSIAGEGFF. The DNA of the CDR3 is TGTGCCAGTAGTATAGCGGGGGAAGGTTTCTTT.

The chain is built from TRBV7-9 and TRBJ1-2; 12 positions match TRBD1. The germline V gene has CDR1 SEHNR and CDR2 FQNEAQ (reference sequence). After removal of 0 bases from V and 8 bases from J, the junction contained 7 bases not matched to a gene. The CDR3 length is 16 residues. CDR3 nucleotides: TGTGCCAGCAGCTTAGCGGGACAGGGGGCAGAGGGAGGCTACACCTTC. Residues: CASSLAGQGAEGGYTF.

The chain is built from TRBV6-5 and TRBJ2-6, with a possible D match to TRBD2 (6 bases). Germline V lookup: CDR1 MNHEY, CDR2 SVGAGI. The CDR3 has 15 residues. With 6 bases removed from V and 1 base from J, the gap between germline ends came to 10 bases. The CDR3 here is CASRTGGSGANVLTF. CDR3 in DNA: TGTGCCAGCAGGACTGGGGGGTCTGGGGCCAACGTCCTGACTTTC.

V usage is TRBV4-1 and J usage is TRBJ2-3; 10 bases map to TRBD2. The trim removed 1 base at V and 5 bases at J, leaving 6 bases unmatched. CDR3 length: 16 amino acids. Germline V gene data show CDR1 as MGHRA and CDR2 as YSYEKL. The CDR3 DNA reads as TGCGCCAGCAGCCAAGGAAGGCTAGCGGGAGTAGATACGCAGTATTTT. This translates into CASSQGRLAGVDTQYF.

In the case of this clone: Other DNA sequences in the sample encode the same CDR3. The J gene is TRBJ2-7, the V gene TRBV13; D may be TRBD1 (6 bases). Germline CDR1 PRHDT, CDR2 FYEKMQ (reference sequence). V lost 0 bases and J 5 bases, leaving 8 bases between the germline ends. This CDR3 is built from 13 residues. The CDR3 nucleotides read TGTGCCAGCAGCTTAGGCAGGGGCCACGAGCAGTACTTC. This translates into CASSLGRGHEQYF.

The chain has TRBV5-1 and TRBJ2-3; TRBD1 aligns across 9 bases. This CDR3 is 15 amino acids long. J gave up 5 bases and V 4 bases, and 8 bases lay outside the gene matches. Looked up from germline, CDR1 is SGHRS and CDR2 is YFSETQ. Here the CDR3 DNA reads TGCGCCAGCAGCCAACCGGGACAGGGAGGAGATACGCAGTATTTT. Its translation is CASSQPGQGGDTQYF.

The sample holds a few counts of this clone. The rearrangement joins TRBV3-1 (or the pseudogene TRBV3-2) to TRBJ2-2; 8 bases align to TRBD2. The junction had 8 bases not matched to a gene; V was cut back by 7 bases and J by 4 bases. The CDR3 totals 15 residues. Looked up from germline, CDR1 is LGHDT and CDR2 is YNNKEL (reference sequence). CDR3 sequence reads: CASNPSGSGTGELFF. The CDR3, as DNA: TGTGCCAGCAACCCTAGCGGGTCGGGCACCGGGGAGCTGTTTTTT.

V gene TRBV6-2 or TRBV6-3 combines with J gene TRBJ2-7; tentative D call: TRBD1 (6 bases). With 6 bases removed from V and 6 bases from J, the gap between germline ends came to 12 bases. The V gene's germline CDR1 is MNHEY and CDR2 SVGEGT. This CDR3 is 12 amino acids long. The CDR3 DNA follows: TGTGCCAGCAGCCCGACAGGTCCCGAGCAGTACGTC. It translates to CASSPTGPEQYV.

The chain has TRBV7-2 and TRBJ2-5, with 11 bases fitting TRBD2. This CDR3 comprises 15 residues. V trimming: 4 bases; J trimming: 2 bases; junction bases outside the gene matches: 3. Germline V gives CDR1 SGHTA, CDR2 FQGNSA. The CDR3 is CASSSRLAGQETQYF. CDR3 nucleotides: TGTGCCAGCAGCTCCCGACTAGCGGGGCAAGAGACCCAGTACTTC.

In nucleotides, the CDR3 is TGTGCCAGCAGCAAAGGCCCAGACTCCAATGAGCAGTTCTTC. Translating gives CASSKGPDSNEQFF. The chain links TRBV21-1 to TRBJ2-1; whether TRBD2, the table's D call, matches the DNA was not checked. TRBV21-1 is a pseudogene locus. The CDR3 is made up of 14 amino acids.

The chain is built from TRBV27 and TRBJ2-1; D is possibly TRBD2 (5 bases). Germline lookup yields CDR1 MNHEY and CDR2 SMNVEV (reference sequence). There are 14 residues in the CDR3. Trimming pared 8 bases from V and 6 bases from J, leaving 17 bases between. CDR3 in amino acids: CASRRENLGNEQFF. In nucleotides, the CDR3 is TGTGCCAGCCGAAGGGAGAATTTGGGCAATGAGCAGTTCTTC.

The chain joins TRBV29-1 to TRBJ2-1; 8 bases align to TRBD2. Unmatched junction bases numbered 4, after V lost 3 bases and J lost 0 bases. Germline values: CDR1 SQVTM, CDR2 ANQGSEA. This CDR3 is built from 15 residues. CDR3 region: CSVDRGRSSYNEQFF. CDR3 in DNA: TGCAGCGTTGACCGCGGGAGGAGCTCCTACAATGAGCAGTTCTTC.

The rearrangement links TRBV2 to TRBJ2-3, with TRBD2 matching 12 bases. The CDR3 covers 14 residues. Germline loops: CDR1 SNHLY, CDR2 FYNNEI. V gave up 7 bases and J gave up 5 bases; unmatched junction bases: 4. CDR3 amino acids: CASIGGLAGDTQYF. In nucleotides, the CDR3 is TGTGCCAGCATTGGGGGACTAGCGGGAGATACGCAGTATTTT.

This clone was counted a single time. The CDR3 sequence: CASSYWDSFDGYTF. CDR3 nucleotides: TGTGCCAGCAGTTACTGGGACAGTTTCGATGGCTACACCTTC. The chain recombines TRBV6-5 with TRBJ1-2, with TRBD1 matching 7 bases. Germline values: CDR1 MNHEY, CDR2 SVGAGI. J lost 6 bases, V lost 1 base, and 5 bases had no gene match. The CDR3 is made up of 14 amino acids.

CDR3 nucleotide sequence: TGTGCCAGCAGCGCCTCCGGGACAGGGATTTCACCCCTCCACTTT. As protein: CASSASGTGISPLHF. The chain uses TRBV7-6 and TRBJ1-6, with 9 bases fitting TRBD1. The CDR3 extends over 15 amino acids. The J segment lost 9 bases and the V segment lost 5 bases, leaving 8 bases of the junction unmatched. CDR1 is SGHVS and CDR2 is FNYEAQ in the germline V gene.

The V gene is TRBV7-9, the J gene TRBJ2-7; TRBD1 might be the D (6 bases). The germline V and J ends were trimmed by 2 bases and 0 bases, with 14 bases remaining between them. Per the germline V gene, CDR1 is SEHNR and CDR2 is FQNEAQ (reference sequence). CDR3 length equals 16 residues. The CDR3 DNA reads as TGTGCCAGCAGCTTATCCACGGGACACGGCTCCTACGAGCAGTACTTC. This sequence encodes CASSLSTGHGSYEQYF.

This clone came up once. The CDR3 DNA reads TGTGCCAGCACCCCGGGACTAGCGGTTTCAGATACGCAGTATTTT. It is translated as CASTPGLAVSDTQYF. The gene calls are TRBV7-6 and TRBJ2-3; 11 bases are a match to TRBD2. V shed 7 bases, J shed 4 bases, and the junction held 7 bases outside the gene matches. CDR1 and CDR2 from the germline V gene are SGHVS and FNYEAQ. This CDR3 is built from 15 residues.

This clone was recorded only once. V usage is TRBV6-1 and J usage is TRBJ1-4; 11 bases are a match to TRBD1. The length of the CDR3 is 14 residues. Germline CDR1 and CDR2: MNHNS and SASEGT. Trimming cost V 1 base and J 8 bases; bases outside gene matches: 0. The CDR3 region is CASSEGTGGEKLFF. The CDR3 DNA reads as TGTGCCAGCAGTGAAGGGACAGGGGGCGAAAAACTGTTTTTT.

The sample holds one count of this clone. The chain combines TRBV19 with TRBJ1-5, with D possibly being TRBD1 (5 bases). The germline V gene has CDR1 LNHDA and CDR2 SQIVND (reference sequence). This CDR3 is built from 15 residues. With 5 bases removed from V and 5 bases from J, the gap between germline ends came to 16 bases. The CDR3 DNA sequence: TGTGCCAGTAGTGTCACAGGTTGGGGGGATCAGCCCCAGCATTTT. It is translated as CASSVTGWGDQPQHF. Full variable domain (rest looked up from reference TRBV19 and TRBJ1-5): DGGITQSPKYLFRKEGQNVTLSCEQNLNHDAMYWYRQDPGQGLRLIYYSQIVNDFQKGDIAEGYSVSREKKESFPLTVTSAQKNPTAFYLCASSVTGWGDQPQHFGDGTRLSIL.

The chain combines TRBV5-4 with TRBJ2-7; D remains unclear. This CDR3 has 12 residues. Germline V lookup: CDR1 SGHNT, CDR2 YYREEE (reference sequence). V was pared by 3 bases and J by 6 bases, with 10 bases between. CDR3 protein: CASSYPAGEQYF. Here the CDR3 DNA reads TGTGCCAGCAGCTACCCGGCAGGCGAGCAGTACTTC.

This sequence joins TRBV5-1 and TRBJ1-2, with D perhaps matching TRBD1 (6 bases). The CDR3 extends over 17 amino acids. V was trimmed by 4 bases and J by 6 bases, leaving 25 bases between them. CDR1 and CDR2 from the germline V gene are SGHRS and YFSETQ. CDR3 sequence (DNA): TGCGCCAGCAGCAACGGACATTTTTTGGGACACATAGATGGCTACACCTTC. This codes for CASSNGHFLGHIDGYTF.

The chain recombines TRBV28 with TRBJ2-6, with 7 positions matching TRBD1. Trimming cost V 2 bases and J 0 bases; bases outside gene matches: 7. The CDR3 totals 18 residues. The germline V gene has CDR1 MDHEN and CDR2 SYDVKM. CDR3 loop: CASSLVGTAPSGANVLTF. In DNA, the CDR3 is TGTGCCAGCAGTTTAGTCGGGACAGCTCCCTCTGGGGCCAACGTCCTGACTTTC.